The entry below describes one TCR beta chain. Its specificity is not known. In terms of origin and age, donors were healthy Caucasian individuals from Russia aged 6 to 90. This sample is drawn from a study of blood T cells in healthy people across ages. Background on the study: About one barcoded beta molecule per two T cells came from capture by template switching.

V was shortened by 4 bases and J by 5 bases, with 17 bases between the two germline ends. CDR1 and CDR2 from the germline V gene are SGHTA and FQGTGA. This CDR3 comprises 15 residues. Study observations and caveats: Donors of long life had a larger count of naive CD4+ cells and greater diversity than aged donors.

Primed by a sample-barcoded 5' primer and a J-beta primer mix, a second PCR proceeded for roughly 7 to 12 cycles. TCRdb fed the 5' RACE reads into MiXCR, producing one record per CDR3 protein. Of roughly 1,800,000 distinct CDR3 sequences in the sample, about 49% were seen once. The TCR comes from a woman between 40 and 55 years old in good health. This chain connects TRBV7-3 to TRBJ2-5; tentative D call: TRBD2 (6 bases). Sequenced: blood. CDR3 sequence (DNA): TGTGCCAGCAGCTCCGCGGGGCTAGCTCTTGAGACCCAGTACTTC. Amino acid sequence: CASSSAGLALETQYF.